This T cell receptor beta chain was captured in a study of blood T cell repertoires in COVID-19. Study-wide background: Samples came from the United States, Italy and Spain, spanning acute and convalescent COVID-19. Nucleic acid was either cDNA or gDNA, and it came from T cells, B-cell-depleted T cells, or PBMCs.

The protocol was immunoSEQ multiplex PCR, while the TCRdb copy is restricted to in-frame clones and leaves out a portion. The sample carries fewer than 200,000 clones, approximately 85% recorded once. The sequence derives from a man between 60 and 75 years old who had recovered from COVID-19. The sequencing input was peripheral blood.

DNA for the CDR3: TGTGCCAGCAGTGCAGCCGGGGTCCAAGAGACCCAGTACTTC. Amino acids: CASSAAGVQETQYF. V and J are TRBV25-1 and TRBJ2-5; the D gene is possibly TRBD2 (5 bases). This CDR3 has 14 residues. Trimming shortened V by 4 bases and J by 1 base, and 10 bases separated the two germline ends. The germline CDR1 and CDR2 sequences are MGHDK and SYGVNS.